Presented here are 7 T cell receptor beta chains from one specimen sequenced in a study of regulatory T cells in long-lasting Graves disease. Assembly of TCR beta libraries relied on iRepertoire HTBI primers together with Arm-PCR of CDR3 regions. Each CDR3 protein is one row after TCRdb ran MiXCR on the multiplex PCR reads. Among 350,000 to 550,000 distinct CDR3 sequences listed, about 15% were seen once. Indicated time point: newly diagnosed GD, antithyroid drugs for less than 3 months. TCR sequences were obtained from RNA taken from PBMCs. This same sample was also part of a study on T cells in Graves' hyperthyroidism and ophthalmopathy.

The sequences come from peripheral blood mononuclear cells (PBMCs), collected at new diagnosis, from a patient treated with antithyroid drugs. All receptors come from a woman in her twenties or thirties with Graves disease.

This clonotype has just a few counts. The CDR3 is CASSSTSPEFF. The DNA of the CDR3 is TGTGCCAGCTCCTCGACTAGCCCGGAGTTCTTC. V is TRBV18 and J is TRBJ2-1; 7 nucleotides line up with TRBD2. Trimming at V came to 6 bases and at J to 14 bases, leaving 7 bases not matched to a gene. Germline CDR1 reads KGHSH; CDR2 reads LQKENI. The CDR3 loop spans 11 amino acids.

This clonotype was seen repeatedly, ten times or more. V and J are TRBV11-2 and TRBJ2-7; no clear D gene. Germline CDR1 reads SGHAT; CDR2 reads FQNNGV. Trimming pared 2 bases from V and 3 bases from J, leaving 8 bases between. This CDR3 is built from 13 residues. CDR3 protein: CASSLSANYEQYF. Here the CDR3 DNA reads TGTGCCAGCAGCTTATCCGCAAACTACGAGCAGTACTTC.

This clonotype occurred a few times. CDR3 nucleotide sequence: TGCGCCAGCAGCGACGAAAACACTGAAGCTTTCTTT. As protein: CASSDENTEAFF. V gene TRBV5-1 combines with J gene TRBJ1-1; D remains unclear. CDR3 length: 12 amino acids. CDR1 and CDR2 from the germline V gene are SGHRS and YFSETQ. V was trimmed by 4 bases and J by 2 bases, leaving 6 bases between them.

This chain joins TRBV9 and TRBJ2-7; possibly TRBD2 for D (5 bases). The CDR3 consists of 14 residues. V was shortened by 0 bases and J by 5 bases, with 12 bases between the two germline ends. CDR1 and CDR2 (germline): SGDLS, YYNGEE. The CDR3 nucleotides read TGTGCCAGCAGCGTAGGGACTGGCAGCCACGAGCAGTACTTC. It is translated as CASSVGTGSHEQYF.

There are many counts of this clonotype. V gene TRBV5-6 combines with J gene TRBJ2-7, with a tentative D call TRBD1 (6 bases). From germline, CDR1 is SGHDT and CDR2 YYEEEE. Between the trimmed V and J ends, which lost 0 bases and 7 bases, there was a span of 23 bases. The CDR3 has 17 amino acids. In nucleotides, the CDR3 is TGTGCCAGCAGCTTGGAACAGGGCAGGCTAGGGGTGTGGGAGCAGTACTTC. The encoded protein is CASSLEQGRLGVWEQYF.

The chain links TRBV4-1 to TRBJ2-5, with TRBD1 matching 7 bases. V lost 3 bases to trimming and J lost 0 bases; unmatched junction nucleotides: 4. CDR1 MGHRA and CDR2 YSYEKL come from the germline V gene. This CDR3 is 15 amino acids long. The CDR3 bases are TGCGCCAGCAGCCATGGACAGGCGTACCAAGAGACCCAGTACTTC. This codes for CASSHGQAYQETQYF.

In its sample, this clonotype was seen many times. The rearrangement links TRBV28 to TRBJ1-1; D remains unclear. Trimming removed 5 bases at V and 3 bases at J, with 19 bases between. Per the germline V gene, CDR1 is MDHEN and CDR2 is SYDVKM. The CDR3 loop spans 16 amino acids. The CDR3 bases are TGTGCCAGCAGTCCTCCGAGCGCTGCGAGGTACACTGAAGCTTTCTTT. Protein: CASSPPSAARYTEAFF.